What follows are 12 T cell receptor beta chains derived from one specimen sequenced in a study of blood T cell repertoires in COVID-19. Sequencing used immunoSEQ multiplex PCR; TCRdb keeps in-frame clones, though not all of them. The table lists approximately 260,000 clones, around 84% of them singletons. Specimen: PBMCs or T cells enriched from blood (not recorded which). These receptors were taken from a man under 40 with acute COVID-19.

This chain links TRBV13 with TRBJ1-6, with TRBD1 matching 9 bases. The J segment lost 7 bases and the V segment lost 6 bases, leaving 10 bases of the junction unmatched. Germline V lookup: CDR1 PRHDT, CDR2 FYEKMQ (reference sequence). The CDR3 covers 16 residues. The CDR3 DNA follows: TGTGCCAGCAGAACCTCCGAGGGGACAGGGAATTCACCCCTCCACTTT. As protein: CASRTSEGTGNSPLHF.

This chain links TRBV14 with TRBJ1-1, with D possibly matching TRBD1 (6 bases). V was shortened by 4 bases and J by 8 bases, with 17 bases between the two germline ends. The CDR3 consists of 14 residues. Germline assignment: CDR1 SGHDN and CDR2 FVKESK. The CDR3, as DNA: TGTGCCAGCAGCCCTCGTACAGGGCAGCGGGAAGCTTTCTTT. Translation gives CASSPRTGQREAFF.

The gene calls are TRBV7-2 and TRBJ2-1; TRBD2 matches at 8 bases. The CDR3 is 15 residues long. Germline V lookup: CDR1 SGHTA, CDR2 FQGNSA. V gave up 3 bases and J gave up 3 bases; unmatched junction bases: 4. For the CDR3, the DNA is TGTGCCAGCAGCTTCACCGGGGGGGGCTACAATGAGCAGTTCTTC. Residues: CASSFTGGGYNEQFF.

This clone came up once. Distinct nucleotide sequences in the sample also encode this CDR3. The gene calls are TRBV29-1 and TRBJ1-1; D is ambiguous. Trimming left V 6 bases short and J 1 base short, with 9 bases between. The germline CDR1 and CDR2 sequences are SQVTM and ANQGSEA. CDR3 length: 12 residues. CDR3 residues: CSVLPGNTEAFF. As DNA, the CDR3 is TGCAGCGTCCTTCCGGGGAACACTGAAGCTTTCTTT.

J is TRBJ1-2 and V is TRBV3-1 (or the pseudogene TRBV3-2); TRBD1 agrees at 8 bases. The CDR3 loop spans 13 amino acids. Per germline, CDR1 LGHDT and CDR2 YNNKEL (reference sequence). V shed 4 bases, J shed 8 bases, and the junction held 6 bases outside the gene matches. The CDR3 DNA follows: TGTGCCAGCAGCCGACAGGGGACGGACGGCTACACCTTC. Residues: CASSRQGTDGYTF.

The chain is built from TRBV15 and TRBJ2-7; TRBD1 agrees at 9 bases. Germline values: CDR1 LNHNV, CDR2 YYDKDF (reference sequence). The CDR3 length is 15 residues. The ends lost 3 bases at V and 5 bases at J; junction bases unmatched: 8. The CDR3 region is CATSRDPGQGNEQYV. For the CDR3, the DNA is TGTGCCACCAGCAGGGACCCCGGACAGGGGAACGAGCAGTACGTC.

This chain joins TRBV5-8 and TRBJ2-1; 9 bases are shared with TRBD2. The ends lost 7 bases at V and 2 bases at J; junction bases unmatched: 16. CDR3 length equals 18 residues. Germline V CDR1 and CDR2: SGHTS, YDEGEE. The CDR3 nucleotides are TGTGCCAGCCCACGGGGGCTAGCGGGGATCCCAACCTACAATGAGCAGTTCTTC. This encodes CASPRGLAGIPTYNEQFF.

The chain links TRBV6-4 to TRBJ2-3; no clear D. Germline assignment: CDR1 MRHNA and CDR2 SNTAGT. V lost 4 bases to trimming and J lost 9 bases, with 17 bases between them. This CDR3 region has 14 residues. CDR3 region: CASSGGPSGKTQYF. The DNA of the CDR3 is TGTGCCAGCAGTGGCGGTCCGAGTGGAAAGACGCAGTATTTT.

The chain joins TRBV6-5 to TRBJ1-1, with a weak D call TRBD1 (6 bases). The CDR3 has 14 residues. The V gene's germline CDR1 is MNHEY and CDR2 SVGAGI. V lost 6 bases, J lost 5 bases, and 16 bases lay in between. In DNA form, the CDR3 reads TGTGCCAGCAGCTACGGCACAGGGAGAACTGAAGCTTTCTTT. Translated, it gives CASSYGTGRTEAFF.

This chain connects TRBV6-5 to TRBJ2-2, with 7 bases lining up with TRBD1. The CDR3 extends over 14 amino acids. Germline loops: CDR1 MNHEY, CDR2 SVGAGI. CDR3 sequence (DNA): TGTGCTCTGTGCGCGACAGGGACCACCGGGGAGCTGTTTTTT. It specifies CALCATGTTGELFF.

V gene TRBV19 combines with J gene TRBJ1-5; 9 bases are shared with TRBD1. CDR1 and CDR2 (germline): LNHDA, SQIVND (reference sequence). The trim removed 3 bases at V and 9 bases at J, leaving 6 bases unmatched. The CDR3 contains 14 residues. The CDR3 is CASSIPGQGLPQHF. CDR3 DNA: TGTGCCAGTAGTATCCCGGGACAGGGTTTGCCCCAGCATTTT.

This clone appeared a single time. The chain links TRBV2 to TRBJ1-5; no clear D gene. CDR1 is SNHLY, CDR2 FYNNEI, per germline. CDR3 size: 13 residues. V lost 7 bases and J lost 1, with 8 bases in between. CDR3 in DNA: TGTGCCAGCAAAGCCGAGAGCAATCAGCCCCAGCATTTT. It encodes CASKAESNQPQHF. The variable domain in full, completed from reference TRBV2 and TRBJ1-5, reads EPEVTQTPSHQVTQMGQEVILRCVPISNHLYFYWYRQILGQKVEFLVSFYNNEISEKSEIFDDQFSVERPDGSNFTLKIRSTKLEDSAMYFCASKAESNQPQHFGDGTRLSIL.